One sample yielded the 8 T cell receptor beta chains listed below, sequenced in a study of CXCR3-negative and CXCR3-positive naive CD8 T cells. Study-level results: In CXCR3-positive naive cells, the TRB CDR3s were more hydrophobic than in CXCR3-negative naive cells.

5' RACE that incorporated UMI labels was used to prepare the TRB cDNA libraries. Each CDR3 protein gets one entry in TCRdb, which reprocessed the 5' RACE reads and gives no DNA. The sample has some 5,700 distinct CDR3 sequences, and its top ten clones hold 1.4%. The antigens for these receptors are not known. Sequenced material: naive CXCR3+ CD8+ T cells from blood. Noted subset: CD45RO-CCR7+CD27+CD95- naive CD8+ T cells expressing CXCR3 (TNR3+). The source is a human donor in good health. Some clones in this sample may be carry-over from other donors' samples.

This clonotype counts as medium-sized by frequency. V usage is TRBV4-1 and J usage is TRBJ2-7; the TCRdb D gene call, TRBD1, has no DNA to confirm it. This CDR3 contains 15 residues. Germline lookup yields CDR1 MGHRA and CDR2 YSYEKL. The CDR3 protein is CASSQDPGGAYEQYF.

The gene calls are TRBV5-4 and TRBJ2-1; TCRdb proposes TRBD1, but this gene call is untestable without DNA. Germline-derived CDR1 and CDR2 are SGHNT and YYREEE (reference sequence). The CDR3 is 15 residues long. Here the CDR3 reads CASSRTGGRINEQFF.

This clonotype is labeled medium-sized based on frequency. The chain is built from TRBV15 and TRBJ2-1. The length of the CDR3 is 15 residues. Germline loops: CDR1 LNHNV, CDR2 YYDKDF (reference sequence). The CDR3 reads CATSRDQLAPNEQFF.

This clonotype is identified as medium-sized (0.01 to 0.1%) from frequency. The chain recombines TRBV15 with TRBJ2-1; the D call of TRBD1 rests on TCRdb alone, since no DNA is present to check it. Germline loops: CDR1 LNHNV, CDR2 YYDKDF (reference sequence). The CDR3 has 16 residues. This chain's CDR3 is CATSRSPGSSYNEQFF. Full variable domain (missing parts from reference TRBV15 and TRBJ2-1): DAMVIQNPRYQVTQFGKPVTLSCSQTLNHNVMYWYQQKSSQAPKLLFHYYDKDFNNEADTPDNFQSRRPNTSFCFLDIRSPGLGDTAMYLCATSRSPGSSYNEQFFGPGTRLTVL.

Its frequency marks this clonotype as medium-sized. The genes are TRBV29-1 and TRBJ2-2. CDR1 and CDR2 (germline): SQVTM, ANQGSEA. This CDR3 contains 11 residues. This CDR3 is CSGGSAGELFF.

Measured by frequency, this clonotype is medium-sized. The rearrangement joins TRBV29-1 to TRBJ2-1. This CDR3 has 14 residues. Germline V CDR1 and CDR2: SQVTM, ANQGSEA. CDR3 in amino acids: CSVVVGYRPNEQFF.

Its frequency marks this clonotype as medium-sized. The genes are TRBV7-8 and TRBJ2-3; the D gene TCRdb calls, TRBD2, cannot be checked with no DNA. Looked up from germline, CDR1 is SGHVS and CDR2 is FQNEAQ. The CDR3 runs 21 residues. CDR3 region: CASSLERGTSGRFPSTDTQYF.

CDR3 sequence: CSVLILANYNEQFF. This chain connects TRBV29-1 to TRBJ2-1; TCRdb picks TRBD2, but there is no DNA to check that call. Looked up from germline, CDR1 is SQVTM and CDR2 is ANQGSEA. The CDR3 runs 14 residues.